These T cell receptor beta chains were read from a single sample in a study of T cell changes during pregnancy in multiple sclerosis. Data came from immunoSEQ multiplex PCR; TCRdb stores just in-frame clones and leaves some out. This sample has under 100,000 clones; about 95% occur once, and the top ten carry 2% to 2.5%. The material sequenced was peripheral blood, taken in the third trimester of pregnancy. Every receptor here comes from a female donor with multiple sclerosis, enrolled in a pregnancy study. CDR3s include the opening cysteine and the closing phenylalanine or tryptophan. A D gene is named only where the DNA matches it firmly. For some rows the clone size is stated as once, few or many, or as a class when expanded; others skip it.

v_gene	d_gene	abundance	j_gene	CDR3nt	CDR3aa
TRBV19	-	-	TRBJ1-1	TGTGCCAGTAGGGAGGGACCGGGGGACACTGAAGCTTTCTTT	CASREGPGDTEAFF
TRBV6-1	TRBD1	-	TRBJ2-7	TGTGCCAGCAGAGGGAGGGACAGGGGTTCCTACGAGCAGTACTTC	CASRGRDRGSYEQYF
TRBV9	TRBD1	-	TRBJ2-5	TGTGCCAGCAGCCCGAGACAGGGGCGTGAGACCCAGTACTTC	CASSPRQGRETQYF
TRBV19	TRBD1	-	TRBJ2-7	TGTGCCAGTAGTATACCGGGACAGGGGCCCCCTTTGTCCTACGAGCAGTACTTC	CASSIPGQGPPLSYEQYF
TRBV7-9	-	-	TRBJ1-3	TGTGCCAGCAGCTCCGCGGACTACCCAGGGAGAAACACCATATATTTT	CASSSADYPGRNTIYF
TRBV5-1	TRBD2	-	TRBJ2-1	TGCGCCAGCAGCTCCTCCCTGACTAGCGGGGGGGTCAATGAGCAGTTCTTC	CASSSSLTSGGVNEQFF
TRBV19	-	-	TRBJ2-7	TGTGCCAGTAGCCAATACTCCGCGACCTACGAGCAGTACTTC	CASSQYSATYEQYF
TRBV15	TRBD1	-	TRBJ2-7	TGTGCCACCAGCAGAGGCCCCGGGACAGGGACCTACGAGCAGTACTTC	CATSRGPGTGTYEQYF
TRBV13	TRBD1	-	TRBJ1-5	TGTGCCAGCTCCTCAGGGGGCTATAACAATCAGCCCCAGCATTTT	CASSSGGYNNQPQHF
TRBV7-6	-	-	TRBJ1-6	TGTGCCAGCACAAGTGAGGCAGGGCCTACCCCGGCCCCCCTCCACTTT	CASTSEAGPTPAPLHF
TRBV2	-	once	TRBJ1-2	TGTGCCAGCATGGGAGGGCCGTATGGCTACACCTTC	CASMGGPYGYTF
TRBV13	TRBD1	-	TRBJ1-1	TGTGCCAGCAGCGCTAGGACAGGTATGAACACTGAAGCTTTCTTT	CASSARTGMNTEAFF
TRBV11-1	TRBD1	-	TRBJ1-6	TGTGCCAGCAGCCACAGGGGGCTAATTGATTCACCCCTCCACTTT	CASSHRGLIDSPLHF
TRBV18	-	-	TRBJ2-7	TGTGCCAGCTCACCTACCGGCCTCGATAGCTTTTACGAGCAGTACTTC	CASSPTGLDSFYEQYF
TRBV6-5	TRBD1	few	TRBJ2-7	TGTGCCAGCAGTTACAGGAGGACAGGGTCCTACGAGCAGTACTTC	CASSYRRTGSYEQYF
TRBV27	TRBD2	-	TRBJ2-7	TGTGCCAGCAGTCTTTACCCAACTAGCGGACCCTACGAGCAGTACTTC	CASSLYPTSGPYEQYF
TRBV29-1	-	-	TRBJ1-1	TGCAGCGTCAGGGTCACTGAAGCTTTCTTT	CSVRVTEAFF
TRBV9	TRBD1	-	TRBJ1-2	TGTGCCAGCAGCATACAGGGGGCGGTTGGCTACACCTTC	CASSIQGAVGYTF
TRBV5-4	-	-	TRBJ2-3	TGTGCCAGCAGCTTAATCGGGTCAGGGAAGTATTTT	CASSLIGSGKYF
TRBV28	-	once	TRBJ1-2	TGTGCCAGCAGTAGCTCGGGTTTTTATGGCTACACCTTC	CASSSSGFYGYTF
TRBV7-9	-	-	TRBJ2-5	TGTGCCAGCAGCCCGCACATCGAGGGGGGGCCGCCCGAGACCCAGTACTTC	CASSPHIEGGPPETQYF
TRBV4-1	-	-	TRBJ1-1	TGCGCCAGCAGCCCGCCTGGCCTTAACACTGAAGCTTTCTTT	CASSPPGLNTEAFF
TRBV21-1	-	-	TRBJ1-3	TGTGCCAGCTTGCCGGACCGGGACAGGCGATGCTCTGGAAACACCATATATTTT	CASLPDRDRRCSGNTIYF
TRBV7-9	-	-	TRBJ1-2	TGTGCCAGCAGCTTCGTGAACTATGGCTACACCTTC	CASSFVNYGYTF
TRBV5-5	-	-	TRBJ1-1	TGTGCCAGCAGCAAACTGACAGATCTGAACACTGAAGCTTTCTTT	CASSKLTDLNTEAFF
TRBV5-1	-	once	TRBJ2-1	TGCGCCAGCAGCTTGGGTTCAGGGGGGAATGAGCAGTTCTTC	CASSLGSGGNEQFF
TRBV6-4	-	-	TRBJ1-5	TGTGCCAGCAGTGTCGAGGGGGGGAGTCAGCCCCAGCATTTT	CASSVEGGSQPQHF
TRBV7-2	-	-	TRBJ1-2	TGTGCAAAACCCGGGGGGACAACGAGCGATGGCTACACCTTC	CAKPGGTTSDGYTF
TRBV6-5	TRBD1	-	TRBJ1-2	TGTGCCAGCACCCGGGGACAGGGTACTGAGGGCTACACCTTC	CASTRGQGTEGYTF
TRBV5-6	TRBD2	-	TRBJ2-7	TGTGCCAGCAGCTTGGGACTAGCGGGGGGAGCGGAACCTTACGAGCAGTACTTC	CASSLGLAGGAEPYEQYF
TRBV9	TRBD1	-	TRBJ1-2	TGTGCCAGCAGCGTACCAGGACAGGGGGCGGCTGGCTACACCTTC	CASSVPGQGAAGYTF
TRBV6-1	TRBD2	-	TRBJ2-5	TGTGCCAGCAGTGAACTAGCGGGGGGATACCAAGAGACCCAGTACTTC	CASSELAGGYQETQYF
TRBV7-6	TRBD1	-	TRBJ2-7	TGTGCCAGCAGCTTAGTCGGGGACAGGGCCTACGAGCAGTACTTC	CASSLVGDRAYEQYF
TRBV11-2	TRBD2	-	TRBJ2-4	TGTGCCAGCAGCCTAGTGGGCGGGGGGACCAAAAACATTCAGTACTTC	CASSLVGGGTKNIQYF
TRBV10-1	TRBD1	-	TRBJ1-3	TGCGCCAGCATTAGTGCACGGGGACAGTCTGGAAACACCATATATTTT	CASISARGQSGNTIYF
TRBV18	-	-	TRBJ1-5	TGTGCCAGCACCGCAACAGGTACAACTAATCAGCCCCAGCATTTT	CASTATGTTNQPQHF
TRBV27	TRBD2	few	TRBJ2-5	TGTGCCAGCAGTTTGGAGGCTAGCGGGGGGATGGAGACCCAGTACTTC	CASSLEASGGMETQYF
TRBV5-6	-	-	TRBJ1-3	TGTGCCAGCAGCTTGGATCTAAGCTCTGGAAACACCATATATTTT	CASSLDLSSGNTIYF
TRBV4-1	TRBD1	-	TRBJ1-1	TGCGCCAGCAGCCAGACAGGGGGCTGGACTGAAGCTTTCTTT	CASSQTGGWTEAFF
TRBV2	-	few	TRBJ1-1	TGTGCCAGCAGTAGAGACAGGTGGGGCACTGAAGCTTTCTTT	CASSRDRWGTEAFF
TRBV15	-	-	TRBJ2-3	TGTGCCACCTCTTACGGGGGAAGCACAGATACGCAGTATTTT	CATSYGGSTDTQYF
TRBV13	TRBD1	-	TRBJ1-2	TGTGCCAGCAGCGACAGGGTCAATGGCTACACCTTC	CASSDRVNGYTF
TRBV5-1	TRBD2	-	TRBJ2-4	TGCGCCAGCAGCCAAGGGACTAGCGGGGGGGCGAGCAGCTTC	CASSQGTSGGASSF
TRBV5-1	TRBD1	-	TRBJ1-1	TGCGCCAGCGGTACAGGGGGCGGTCACACTGAAGCTTTCTTT	CASGTGGGHTEAFF
TRBV21-1	-	-	TRBJ1-5	TGTGCCAGCCCCAAAGCCCCCCCGTCGTCGTATATGCCCCAGCATTTT	CASPKAPPSSYMPQHF
TRBV5-4	TRBD1	-	TRBJ2-7	TGTGCCAGCAGCTACAGACAGGGCATCTACGAGCAGTACTTC	CASSYRQGIYEQYF
TRBV2	-	-	TRBJ1-2	TGTGCCAGCAGTCACCTTGGAGGGGCGGTGGACTATGGCTACACCTTC	CASSHLGGAVDYGYTF
TRBV7-2	-	-	TRBJ1-2	TGTGCCAGCAGCTTAGGACCTAGGGGGGGGGTCGACTATGGCTACACCTTC	CASSLGPRGGVDYGYTF
TRBV5-1	TRBD2	-	TRBJ2-5	TGCGCCAGCAGCTTGTACACTAGCGGGGGGGCACTCCAAGAGACCCAGTACTTC	CASSLYTSGGALQETQYF
TRBV18	TRBD2	-	TRBJ2-5	TGTGCCAGCTCTTTTGCGGGGGGACGCCAAGAGACCCAGTACTTC	CASSFAGGRQETQYF
TRBV19	-	-	TRBJ2-1	TGTGCCAGTAGTATACTTCCGTTCCATGAGCAGTTCTTC	CASSILPFHEQFF
TRBV19	-	-	TRBJ2-1	TGTGCCAGTAGTATAGTTAGCGTCATAGGCGATGAGCAGTTCTTC	CASSIVSVIGDEQFF
TRBV30	-	once	TRBJ2-7	TGTGCCTGGAGTGTTCAGTACGAGCAGTACTTC	CAWSVQYEQYF
TRBV4-2	-	-	TRBJ1-2	TGTGCCAGCAGCCAAGTTTCAGGCAATCTCGATAACTATGGCTACACCTTC	CASSQVSGNLDNYGYTF
TRBV30	TRBD2	-	TRBJ2-5	TGTGCCTGGAGTGTACCAACTAGCGGGTGGGAGACCCAGTACTTC	CAWSVPTSGWETQYF
TRBV5-6	-	-	TRBJ1-4	TGTGCCAGCAGCCGGGGAGGGGTTGAAAAACTGTTTTTT	CASSRGGVEKLFF
TRBV6-5	-	-	TRBJ1-1	TGTGCCAGCAGTTACTCGCGCGGTAGTACTGAAGCTTTCTTT	CASSYSRGSTEAFF
TRBV14	TRBD1	-	TRBJ2-7	TGTGCCAGCAGCCCCTGGACAGGGACCTACGAGCAGTACTTC	CASSPWTGTYEQYF
TRBV7-9	-	-	TRBJ1-2	TGTGCCAGCAGCCCACAGGGTAATAGAGTCGACTACACCTTC	CASSPQGNRVDYTF
TRBV7-2	-	-	TRBJ2-2	TGTGCCAGCAGCTTATCTCAGGTTAACACCGGGGAGCTGTTTTTT	CASSLSQVNTGELFF